This entry lists 4 T cell receptor beta chains sequenced from one sample in a study of regulatory T cells in long-lasting Graves disease. Assembly of TCR beta libraries relied on iRepertoire HTBI primers together with Arm-PCR of CDR3 regions. One entry per CDR3 protein, called by TCRdb with MiXCR from the multiplex PCR reads. Here the sample spans 250,000 to 400,000 distinct CDR3 sequences, about 18% being singletons. This sample's time point: newly diagnosed GD, antithyroid drugs for less than 3 months. Following extraction of RNA from PBMCs, that RNA was used to make the TCR library. Sequencing used peripheral blood mononuclear cells (PBMCs), obtained at new diagnosis, from a patient treated with antithyroid drugs. These receptors were collected from a female donor with Graves disease.

This clonotype was seen a few times. This chain uses TRBV5-1 with TRBJ2-7; 11 bases agree with TRBD1. Germline lookup yields CDR1 SGHRS and CDR2 YFSETQ. Losses at the gene ends were 4 bases for V and 3 bases for J; bases not matched to a gene: 9. The CDR3 extends over 16 amino acids. Written as DNA, the CDR3 is TGCGCCAGCAGCATCCTACCGGGACAGGGGGTCTACGAGCAGTACTTC. Amino acids: CASSILPGQGVYEQYF.

The V call is TRBV12-3 or TRBV12-4, the J call TRBJ1-2, with 7 positions matching TRBD1. Trimming cost V 6 bases and J 2 bases; bases outside gene matches: 6. This CDR3 is built from 14 residues. The CDR3 here is CASSHADRNYGYTF. CDR3 DNA sequence: TGTGCCAGCAGCCATGCGGACAGGAACTATGGCTACACCTTC.

Comments on this clonotype: This may stem from a read error, because a much larger clone lies one nucleotide away. This chain connects TRBV6-2 or TRBV6-3 to TRBJ2-7; 11 nucleotides line up with TRBD2. The J segment lost 7 bases and the V segment lost 3 bases, leaving 14 bases of the junction unmatched. The CDR3 sequence is 17 residues long. Per the germline V gene, CDR1 is MNHEY and CDR2 is SVGEGT. The CDR3 here is CASSYGTGLAASNEQYF. CDR3 coding DNA: TGTGCCAGCAGTTATGGTACGGGACTAGCGGCCTCCAATGAGCAGTACTTC.

This clonotype was recorded many times. V gene TRBV10-2 combines with J gene TRBJ2-7, with TRBD1 matching over 8 bases. V shed 7 bases, J shed 4 bases, and the junction held 6 bases outside the gene matches. The CDR3 runs to 13 residues. Germline loops: CDR1 WSHSY, CDR2 SAAADI. The CDR3 spells CASTLDRGYEQYF. As DNA, the CDR3 is TGCGCCAGCACACTCGACAGGGGTTACGAGCAGTACTTC.